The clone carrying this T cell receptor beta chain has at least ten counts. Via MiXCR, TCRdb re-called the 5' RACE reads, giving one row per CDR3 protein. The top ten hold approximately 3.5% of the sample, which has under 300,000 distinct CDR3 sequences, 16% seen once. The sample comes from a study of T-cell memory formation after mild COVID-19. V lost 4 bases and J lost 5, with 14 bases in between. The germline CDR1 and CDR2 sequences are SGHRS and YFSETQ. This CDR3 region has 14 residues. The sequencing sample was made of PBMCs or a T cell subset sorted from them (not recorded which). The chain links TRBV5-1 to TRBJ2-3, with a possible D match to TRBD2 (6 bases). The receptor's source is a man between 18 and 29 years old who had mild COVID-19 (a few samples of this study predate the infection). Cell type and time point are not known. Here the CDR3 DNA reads TGCGCCAGCAGCAAGGCGGGGTCCGGAGATACGCAGTATTTT. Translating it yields CASSKAGSGDTQYF. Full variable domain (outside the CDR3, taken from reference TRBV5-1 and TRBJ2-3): KAGVTQTPRYLIKTRGQQVTLSCSPISGHRSVSWYQQTPGQGLQFLFEYFSETQRNKGNFPGRFSGRQFSNSRSEMNVSTLELGDSALYLCASSKAGSGDTQYFGPGTRLTVL.